This TCR beta chain was sequenced in a study of T cell responses to AZD1222 COVID-19 vaccine. The study's findings and limits: White British people made up most donors, females outnumbered males, and clonal diversity was possibly underestimated. Reports say nearly half of spike-specific TCRs go after unmutated variant regions.

TCRdb's table, derived via immunoSEQ multiplex PCR, lists solely in-frame clones and lacks some. The data show roughly 70,000 clones, just over 90% seen once. The CDR3 is 14 amino acids. Trimming removed 4 bases from V and 0 bases from J, with 7 bases in between. The V gene's germline CDR1 is MNHEY and CDR2 SVGAGI. This clone was counted once. Its antigen is unknown. The V call is TRBV6-5, the J call TRBJ2-1; D call uncertain. The sequencing used peripheral blood, collected 28 days after the second dose of the MenACWY control vaccine. This TCR derives from an adult who received the MenACWY meningococcal vaccine as a control. CDR3 sequence: CASSLSSSYNEQFF. The CDR3 bases are TGTGCCAGCAGTTTAAGCAGCTCCTACAATGAGCAGTTCTTC.